The present T cell receptor (beta chain) was sequenced within a study of blood T cell repertoires in COVID-19. Across the study: Whether acute or convalescent, the COVID-19 samples came from the United States, Italy and Spain. Sample material is recorded as cDNA or gDNA derived from T cells, B-cell-depleted T cells, or PBMCs.

This CDR3 contains 15 residues. Germline CDR1 reads SEHNR; CDR2 reads FQNEAQ (reference sequence). Trimming stripped 5 bases from V and 4 bases from J, with 17 bases between. In the original analysis: Amplification from reference gene primers served as the basis for estimated nucleated cell counts. This table comes from immunoSEQ multiplex PCR, and its TCRdb copy is limited to in-frame clones, with some not included. The V and J calls and clone size come from that table; D and trimming were worked out from the DNA. The table has 200,000 to 250,000 clones, around 85% seen once. This clonotype originated in a woman in her 50s with acute or convalescent COVID-19. The genes are TRBV7-9 and TRBJ1-1; possible D gene TRBD1, 6 bases. The sample was peripheral blood. The DNA for the CDR3 is TGTGCCAGCAGCCTAAGCAGGGGCAGGATCACTGAAGCTTTCTTT. This encodes CASSLSRGRITEAFF.